Shown below are 18 T cell receptor beta chains from a single sample sequenced in a study of blood T cell repertoires in COVID-19. Sequencing was performed with immunoSEQ multiplex PCR; in TCRdb, only in-frame clones are kept and a portion is missing. The sample has about 60,000 clones; roughly 84% are singletons. Sequencing was carried out using peripheral blood. These receptors all come from a man aged 50 to 60 with COVID-19, enrolled during active disease.

The genes are TRBV6-6 and TRBJ2-6; 7 bases line up with TRBD1. The V gene end was trimmed by 5 bases and the J gene end by 0 bases; junction bases not matched to a gene: 10. The CDR3 length is 18 residues. Germline loops: CDR1 MNHNY, CDR2 SVGAGI (reference sequence). CDR3 region: CASSPRQGLTSGANVLTF. As DNA, the CDR3 is TGTGCCAGCAGTCCGCGACAGGGTCTTACCTCTGGGGCCAACGTCCTGACTTTC.

The chain carries TRBV6-5 and TRBJ1-1, with D possibly being TRBD1 (6 bases). CDR1 and CDR2 from the germline V gene are MNHEY and SVGAGI. V was shortened by 2 bases and J by 4 bases, with 14 bases between the two germline ends. The CDR3 totals 15 residues. DNA of the CDR3: TGTGCCAGCAGTTACGGGGGGGGGCTTGGCACTGAAGCTTTCTTT. Its protein is CASSYGGGLGTEAFF.

CDR3 in amino acids: CASSLGQGAGADTQYF. CDR3 DNA: TGTGCCAGCAGCTTAGGTCAGGGGGCAGGAGCGGATACGCAGTATTTT. This chain connects TRBV7-3 to TRBJ2-3; 8 nucleotides align to TRBD1. Germline-derived CDR1 and CDR2 are SGHTA and FQGTGA. The CDR3 is 16 residues long. V gave up 2 bases and J gave up 6 bases; unmatched junction bases: 10. The full variable domain, completed using reference TRBV7-3 and TRBJ2-3, is GAGVSQTPSNKVTEKGKYVELRCDPISGHTALYWYRQSLGQGPEFLIYFQGTGAADDSGLPNDRFFAVRPEGSVSTLKIQRTERGDSAVYLCASSLGQGAGADTQYFGPGTRLTVL.

The rearrangement links TRBV28 to TRBJ1-6; the D gene is possibly TRBD1 (6 bases). V dropped 10 bases and J dropped 0 bases, with 13 bases sitting between them. The germline V gene has CDR1 MDHEN and CDR2 SYDVKM. The length of the CDR3 is 15 residues. The CDR3 sequence: CATQTQGSYNSPLHF. The CDR3 DNA follows: TGTGCCACCCAAACACAGGGCTCCTATAATTCACCCCTCCACTTT.

This clone has just a few counts. CDR3 nucleotides: TGCGCCAGCAGCGGCGGGACAGGGGCCGGAAACACCATATATTTT. The encoded protein is CASSGGTGAGNTIYF. The gene calls are TRBV5-1 and TRBJ1-3, with 10 bases that match TRBD1. With 4 bases clipped from V and 4 bases from J, the junction kept 5 bases outside the gene matches. Germline assignment: CDR1 SGHRS and CDR2 YFSETQ. CDR3 size: 15 residues.

The gene calls are TRBV4-1 and TRBJ1-6; D unclear. CDR3 length equals 17 residues. V was cut by 0 bases and J by 4 bases, with 13 bases left in between. The germline V gene has CDR1 MGHRA and CDR2 YSYEKL. The DNA of the CDR3 is TGCGCCAGCAGCCAAGATCGGGGAAGCGAATATAATTCACCCCTCCACTTT. Amino acids: CASSQDRGSEYNSPLHF.

The V call is TRBV3-1 (or the pseudogene TRBV3-2), the J call TRBJ2-2; TRBD2 agrees at 9 bases. CDR3 length: 14 residues. Germline V CDR1 and CDR2: LGHDT, YNNKEL (reference sequence). V shed 1 base and J 11 bases; nucleotides not matched to a gene: 5. The CDR3 DNA sequence: TGTGCCAGCAGCCAAGTCTTAGCGGGAGTCGAGCTGTTTTTT. This encodes CASSQVLAGVELFF.

The CDR3 spells CASSLGIAGGVTQYF. The CDR3 DNA sequence: TGTGCCAGCAGCTTGGGGATAGCGGGAGGTGTTACGCAGTATTTT. The chain links TRBV5-5 to TRBJ2-3; 10 positions match TRBD2. V lost 0 bases and J lost 8; bases outside the gene matches: 6. This CDR3 region has 15 residues. Germline CDR1 reads SGHKS; CDR2 reads YYEKEE (reference sequence).

As regards this clone: At one boundary the junction diverges from the germline segment, which might be a read error. The gene calls are TRBV7-9 and TRBJ2-3; perhaps TRBD2 as D (5 bases). The germline V gene has CDR1 SEHNR and CDR2 FQNEAQ (reference sequence). CDR3 length: 10 residues. The CDR3 loop reads CASSSAGKNF. Written as DNA, the CDR3 is TGTGCCAGCAGCTCAGCCGGGAAGAATTTT.

This chain connects TRBV10-3 to TRBJ2-7; a weak D match, TRBD1 (6 bases). CDR1 is ENHRY, CDR2 SYGVKD, per germline. The ends were cut back, 8 bases at V and 5 bases at J, with 16 bases in the middle. The CDR3 length is 13 residues. The CDR3 coding sequence is TGTGCCATCGGCGTGGGCAGGGGAAACGAGCAGTACTTC. This encodes CAIGVGRGNEQYF.

This chain connects TRBV28 to TRBJ2-7; 11 nucleotides align to TRBD2. Per germline, CDR1 MDHEN and CDR2 SYDVKM. The CDR3 is 14 residues long. V was pared by 8 bases and J by 0 bases, with 3 bases of the junction left unmatched. The CDR3 is CASRTSGSSYEQYF. The CDR3 coding sequence is TGTGCCAGCCGCACTAGCGGGAGCTCCTACGAGCAGTACTTC.

The chain is built from TRBV6-5 and TRBJ1-4; 8 nucleotides line up with TRBD1. Trimming removed 6 bases from V and 4 bases from J; junction bases left unmatched: 7. CDR3 length equals 15 residues. Germline assignment: CDR1 MNHEY and CDR2 SVGAGI. The CDR3 is CASRLADRVNEKLFF. The DNA for the CDR3 is TGTGCCAGCAGGCTCGCGGACAGGGTTAATGAAAAACTGTTTTTT.

This chain joins TRBV29-1 and TRBJ2-3; 12 nucleotides match TRBD2. The CDR3 consists of 15 residues. The trim removed 1 base at V and 3 bases at J, leaving 2 bases unmatched. Germline V gene lookup returns CDR1 SQVTM and CDR2 ANQGSEA. The CDR3 region is CSVEGLAGVTDTQYF. Here the CDR3 DNA reads TGCAGCGTTGAAGGACTAGCGGGAGTAACAGATACGCAGTATTTT.

The chain has TRBV30 and TRBJ2-3; TRBD2 matches at 11 bases. The V gene end was trimmed by 3 bases and the J gene end by 11 bases; junction bases not matched to a gene: 13. This CDR3 region has 15 residues. CDR1 and CDR2 from the germline V gene are GTSNPN and SVGIG (reference sequence). CDR3 in amino acids: CAWRATSGKGWGQYF. In DNA form, the CDR3 reads TGTGCCTGGAGAGCGACTAGCGGGAAGGGTTGGGGGCAGTATTTT. Complete variable domain (other parts from reference TRBV30 and TRBJ2-3): SQTIHQWPATLVQPVGSPLSLECTVEGTSNPNLYWYRQAAGRGLQLLFYSVGIGQISSEVPQNLSASRPQDRQFILSSKKLLLSDSGFYLCAWRATSGKGWGQYFGPGTRLTVL.

The V call is TRBV3-1 (or the pseudogene TRBV3-2), the J call TRBJ2-3; D possibly corresponds to TRBD2 (6 bases). The CDR3 has 16 residues. Trimming cost V 4 bases and J 0 bases, with 14 bases left between them. The germline V gene has CDR1 LGHDT and CDR2 YNNKEL (reference sequence). The CDR3 loop reads CASSLRAGGSTDTQYF. The CDR3 nucleotides are TGTGCCAGCAGCCTAAGGGCCGGGGGAAGCACAGATACGCAGTATTTT.

The CDR3 loop reads CASSRRRTGELFF. The CDR3 DNA reads TGTGCCAGCAGCCGGAGGCGTACCGGGGAGCTGTTTTTT. The chain uses TRBV5-6 and TRBJ2-2; maybe TRBD2 (5 bases). CDR1 is SGHDT, CDR2 YYEEEE, per germline. This CDR3 is 13 amino acids long. With 4 bases removed from V and 5 bases from J, the gap between germline ends came to 9 bases.

The chain links TRBV6-5 to TRBJ2-1; weak D call: TRBD1 (5 bases). The V gene lost 2 bases and the J gene lost 6 bases, with 14 bases spanning the gap. Germline assignment: CDR1 MNHEY and CDR2 SVGAGI. The CDR3 sequence is 15 residues long. The CDR3 region has the DNA TGTGCCAGCAGTTACAAGGGGTCTCTAATCAATGAGCAGTTCTTC. Amino acids: CASSYKGSLINEQFF.

This clone was detected only a few times. The J gene is TRBJ2-3, the V gene TRBV5-4; D is ambiguous. This CDR3 comprises 13 residues. Germline V gene sequence: CDR1 SGHNT, CDR2 YYREEE (reference sequence). Trimming left V 5 bases short and J 1 base short, with 8 bases between. The CDR3 loop is CASRIRGTDTQYF. The CDR3 nucleotides are TGTGCCAGCAGGATCCGAGGCACAGATACGCAGTATTTT. Combining the CDR3 with reference TRBV5-4 and TRBJ2-3 gives the whole variable domain ETGVTQSPTHLIKTRGQQVTLRCSSQSGHNTVSWYQQALGQGPQFIFQYYREEENGRGNFPPRFSGLQFPNYSSELNVNALELDDSALYLCASRIRGTDTQYFGPGTRLTVL.